This entry lists 20 T cell receptor beta chains sequenced from one sample in a study of shared clonotypes between healthy human individuals. Some clones are missing from TCRdb's copy, which holds only in-frame ones; the method was immunoSEQ multiplex PCR. There are more than 1.2 million clones in the sample; approximately 98.5% occur only once, and over 0.3% lies in the top ten. Material: naive CD4+ T cells sorted from blood. The subset here: CD45RA+ positively selected. Every receptor here comes from a man aged 25 to 40 in good health.

V gene TRBV6-5 combines with J gene TRBJ1-2, with TRBD1 matching over 8 bases. Germline V gene sequence: CDR1 MNHEY, CDR2 SVGAGI. The V gene end was trimmed by 0 bases and the J gene end by 6 bases; junction bases not matched to a gene: 6. The CDR3 length is 15 residues. CDR3 residues: CASSYSSGGAHGYTF. In DNA, the CDR3 is TGTGCCAGCAGTTACTCGTCAGGGGGCGCACATGGCTACACCTTC.

On this clone itself: Within the sample, other DNA sequences also encode this same CDR3. The genes are TRBV6-5 and TRBJ2-1, with D perhaps TRBD1 or TRBD2 (5 bases each). V was pared by 2 bases and J by 9 bases, with 5 bases between. The CDR3 consists of 11 residues. Germline CDR1 is MNHEY and CDR2 is SVGAGI. CDR3 in amino acids: CASSYGGEQFF. CDR3 bases: TGTGCCAGCAGTTACGGGGGTGAGCAGTTCTTC.

This sequence joins TRBV6-5 and TRBJ1-2; TRBD1 might be the D (6 bases). CDR3 length: 16 residues. The V end lost 0 bases, the J end lost 4 bases, and 15 bases lay between the germline ends. Germline V gene lookup returns CDR1 MNHEY and CDR2 SVGAGI. The DNA for the CDR3 is TGTGCCAGCAGTTACTCCCGGACAGTCTGGTCCTATGGCTACACCTTC. Translation gives CASSYSRTVWSYGYTF.

The chain is built from TRBV18 and TRBJ2-7, with TRBD1 matching 7 bases. Germline trimming cut 3 bases from V and 5 bases from J; bases unmatched to any gene: 7. Looked up from germline, CDR1 is KGHSH and CDR2 is LQKENI. The length of the CDR3 is 14 residues. The CDR3 loop reads CASSPDREPHEQYF. DNA of the CDR3: TGTGCCAGCTCACCCGACAGGGAACCCCACGAGCAGTACTTC.

This chain connects TRBV6-5 to TRBJ2-1; 11 bases align to TRBD2. The CDR3 totals 15 residues. V was clipped by 7 bases and J by 9 bases; unmatched bases: 11. In germline, CDR1 is MNHEY, CDR2 SVGAGI. The CDR3 loop reads CASIGSGRARSEQFF. The CDR3 DNA reads as TGTGCCAGCATTGGTAGCGGGAGGGCTAGATCTGAGCAGTTCTTC.

The rearrangement links TRBV28 to TRBJ1-5; no definite D call. V shed 7 bases and J shed 6 bases, with 13 bases lying between them. The CDR3 sequence is 13 residues long. Germline V gene lookup returns CDR1 MDHEN and CDR2 SYDVKM. The CDR3 coding sequence is TGTGCCAGCAACTTCCTGTTAATTCAGCCCCAGCATTTT. This sequence encodes CASNFLLIQPQHF.

The chain couples TRBV15 to TRBJ2-7, with 8 bases that match TRBD1. Trimming removed 5 bases from V and 6 bases from J; junction bases left unmatched: 3. CDR3 length equals 12 residues. Germline V lookup: CDR1 LNHNV, CDR2 YYDKDF (reference sequence). CDR3 residues: CATSATGGEQYF. CDR3 coding DNA: TGTGCCACCAGCGCCACAGGGGGCGAGCAGTACTTC.

This chain uses TRBV30 with TRBJ1-2; D ambiguous. CDR3 length equals 12 residues. Trimming pared 8 bases from V and 4 bases from J, leaving 14 bases between. Germline V lookup: CDR1 GTSNPN, CDR2 SVGIG (reference sequence). CDR3 in amino acids: CAGGRLGYGYTF. CDR3 in DNA: TGTGCCGGCGGACGCCTGGGCTATGGCTACACCTTC.

This chain links TRBV15 with TRBJ1-4, with TRBD1 matching 10 bases. CDR1 and CDR2 from the germline V gene are LNHNV and YYDKDF (reference sequence). The CDR3 contains 16 residues. Trimming removed 0 bases from V and 11 bases from J; junction bases left unmatched: 9. The CDR3 loop reads CATSRDVGTGVAKLFF. CDR3 DNA: TGTGCCACCAGCAGAGATGTCGGGACAGGGGTAGCGAAACTGTTTTTT.

J is TRBJ2-5 and V is TRBV27, with D possibly TRBD2 on 6 matching bases. Deletions cut 2 bases from V and 4 bases from J, with 14 bases between. Germline V gene lookup returns CDR1 MNHEY and CDR2 SMNVEV (reference sequence). There are 15 residues in the CDR3. In nucleotides, the CDR3 is TGTGCCAGCAGTTTAGGAGGGTGGGGTGGAGAGACCCAGTACTTC. As protein: CASSLGGWGGETQYF.

This chain uses TRBV4-2 with TRBJ2-7; TRBD2 agrees at 9 bases. J gave up 1 base and V 0 bases, and 4 bases lay outside the gene matches. Germline V gene sequence: CDR1 LGHNA, CDR2 YNFKEQ. This CDR3 is built from 16 residues. The CDR3 loop is CASSQDSSGKSYEQYF. CDR3 nucleotide sequence: TGTGCCAGCAGCCAAGATTCTAGCGGGAAATCCTACGAGCAGTACTTC.

This clone was recorded only once. The chain uses TRBV6-6 and TRBJ1-1; 9 bases align to TRBD1. Germline V gene lookup returns CDR1 MNHNY and CDR2 SVGAGI (reference sequence). The V segment lost 6 bases and the J segment 6 bases; nucleotides outside the gene matches: 5. The CDR3 contains 13 residues. In DNA form, the CDR3 reads TGTGCCAGCAGCATTGACAGGGGGTCTGAAGCTTTCTTT. As protein: CASSIDRGSEAFF.

This sequence joins TRBV4-3 and TRBJ1-1; D may be TRBD1 (5 bases). The V and J ends lost 5 bases and 0 bases respectively, with 16 bases between them. The CDR3 is 16 residues long. CDR1 is LGHNA and CDR2 is YSLEER in the germline V gene. This chain's CDR3 is CASSGQSRAMNTEAFF. The CDR3 nucleotides read TGCGCCAGCAGCGGTCAGTCCAGGGCGATGAACACTGAAGCTTTCTTT.

The V call is TRBV6-1, the J call TRBJ2-7; D uncertain. Trimming cost V 2 bases and J 5 bases, with 10 bases left between them. The germline V gene has CDR1 MNHNS and CDR2 SASEGT. The CDR3 totals 13 residues. CDR3 nucleotides: TGTGCCAGCAGTGAACGCCCCAGAGACGAGCAGTACTTC. Translating gives CASSERPRDEQYF.

The rearrangement joins TRBV4-1 to TRBJ2-7, with TRBD2 matching over 8 bases. Germline V CDR1 and CDR2: MGHRA, YSYEKL. The CDR3 has 15 amino acids. Trimming removed 2 bases from V and 6 bases from J; junction bases left unmatched: 9. The CDR3 bases are TGCGCCAGCAGCCAACCCGGGACTAGTAGGGGCGAGCAGTACTTC. Amino acid sequence: CASSQPGTSRGEQYF.

V is TRBV7-2 and J is TRBJ2-7; D gene uncertain. Germline loops: CDR1 SGHTA, CDR2 FQGNSA. This CDR3 spans 14 amino acids. V was cut by 0 bases and J by 6 bases, with 12 bases left in between. The CDR3 coding sequence is TGTGCCAGCAGCTTAGCCCGAATAGTTGGCGAGCAGTACTTC. Its translation is CASSLARIVGEQYF. Based on the CDR3 plus reference TRBV7-2 and TRBJ2-7, the full variable domain is GAGVSQSPSNKVTEKGKDVELRCDPISGHTALYWYRQSLGQGLEFLIYFQGNSAPDKSGLPSDRFSAERTGGSVSTLTIQRTQQEDSAVYLCASSLARIVGEQYFGPGTRLTVT.

J is TRBJ1-5 and V is TRBV29-1; possibly TRBD1 for D (6 bases). CDR1 and CDR2 (germline): SQVTM, ANQGSEA. V lost 6 bases and J 3 bases, leaving 12 bases between the germline ends. This CDR3 is 13 amino acids long. CDR3 sequence reads: CSVETGPNQPQHF. The CDR3 nucleotides read TGCAGCGTCGAGACAGGCCCCAATCAGCCCCAGCATTTT.

The chain recombines TRBV14 with TRBJ1-5; D uncertain. This CDR3 region has 13 residues. The V end lost 5 bases, the J end lost 4 bases, and 9 bases lay between the germline ends. Germline values: CDR1 SGHDN, CDR2 FVKESK. CDR3 sequence reads: CASSLTGNQPQHF. The CDR3 coding sequence is TGTGCCAGCAGCTTGACCGGGAATCAGCCCCAGCATTTT. Looking up the rest from reference TRBV14 and TRBJ1-5 gives the full variable domain: EAGVTQFPSHSVIEKGQTVTLRCDPISGHDNLYWYRRVMGKEIKFLLHFVKESKQDESGMPNNRFLAERTGGTYSTLKVQPAELEDSGVYFCASSLTGNQPQHFGDGTRLSIL.

The chain uses TRBV28 and TRBJ1-5, with D possibly TRBD1 on 5 matching bases. The CDR3 length is 12 residues. V shed 7 bases and J shed 7 bases, with 11 bases lying between them. Germline assignment: CDR1 MDHEN and CDR2 SYDVKM. Here the CDR3 DNA reads TGTGCCAGCATAGGGGCAAGACAGCCCCAGCATTTT. Translation: CASIGARQPQHF. The full variable domain, its missing parts supplied by reference TRBV28 and TRBJ1-5, is DVKVTQSSRYLVKRTGEKVFLECVQDMDHENMFWYRQDPGLGLRLIYFSYDVKMKEKGDIPEGYSVSREKKERFSLILESASTNQTSMYLCASIGARQPQHFGDGTRLSIL.

V and J are TRBV28 and TRBJ2-7; D may match TRBD1 or TRBD2 (5 bases each). The CDR3 totals 15 residues. The V gene lost 6 bases and the J gene lost 2 bases, with 17 bases spanning the gap. Germline assignment: CDR1 MDHEN and CDR2 SYDVKM. For the CDR3, the DNA is TGTGCCAGCAGCCGGGGCGCGTGGGTTACCTACGAGCAGTACTTC. Translated, it gives CASSRGAWVTYEQYF.